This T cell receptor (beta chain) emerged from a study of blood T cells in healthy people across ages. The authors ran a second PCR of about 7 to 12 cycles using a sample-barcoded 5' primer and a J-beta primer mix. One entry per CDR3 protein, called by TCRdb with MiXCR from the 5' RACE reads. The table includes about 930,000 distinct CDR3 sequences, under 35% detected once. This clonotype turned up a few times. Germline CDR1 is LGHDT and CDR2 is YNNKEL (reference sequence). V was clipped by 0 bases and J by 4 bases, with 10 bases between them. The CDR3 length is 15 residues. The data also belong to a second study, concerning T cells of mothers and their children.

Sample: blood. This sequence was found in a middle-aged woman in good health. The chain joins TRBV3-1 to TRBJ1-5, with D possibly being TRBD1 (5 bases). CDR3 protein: CASSQERQSNQPQHF. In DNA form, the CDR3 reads TGTGCCAGCAGCCAAGAGAGACAGTCTAATCAGCCCCAGCATTTT. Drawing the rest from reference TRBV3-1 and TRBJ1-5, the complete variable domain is DTAVSQTPKYLVTQMGNDKSIKCEQNLGHDTMYWYKQDSKKFLKIMFSYNNKELIINETVPNRFSPKSPDKAHLNLHINSLELGDSAVYFCASSQERQSNQPQHFGDGTRLSIL.